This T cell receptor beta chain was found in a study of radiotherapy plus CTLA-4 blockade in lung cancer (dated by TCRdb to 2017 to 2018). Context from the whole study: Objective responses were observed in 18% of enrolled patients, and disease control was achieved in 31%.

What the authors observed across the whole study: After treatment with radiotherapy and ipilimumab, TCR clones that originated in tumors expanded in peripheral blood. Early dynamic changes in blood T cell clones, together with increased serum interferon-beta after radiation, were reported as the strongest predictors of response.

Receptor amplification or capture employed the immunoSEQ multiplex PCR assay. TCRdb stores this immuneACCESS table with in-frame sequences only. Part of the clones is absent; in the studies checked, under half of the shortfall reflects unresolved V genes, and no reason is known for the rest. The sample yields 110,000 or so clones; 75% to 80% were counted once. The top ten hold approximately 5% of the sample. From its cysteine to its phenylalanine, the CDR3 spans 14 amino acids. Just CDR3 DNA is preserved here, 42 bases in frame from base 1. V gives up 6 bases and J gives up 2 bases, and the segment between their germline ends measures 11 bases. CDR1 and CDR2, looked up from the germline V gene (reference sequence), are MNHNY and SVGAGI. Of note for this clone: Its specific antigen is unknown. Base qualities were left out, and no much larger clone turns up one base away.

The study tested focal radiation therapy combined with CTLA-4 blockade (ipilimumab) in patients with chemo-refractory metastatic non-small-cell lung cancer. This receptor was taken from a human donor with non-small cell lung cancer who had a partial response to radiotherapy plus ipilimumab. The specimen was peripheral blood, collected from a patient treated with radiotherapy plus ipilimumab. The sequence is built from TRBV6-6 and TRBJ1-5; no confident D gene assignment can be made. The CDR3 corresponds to CASSSRGGNQPQHF. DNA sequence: TGTGCCAGCAGCTCTCGGGGAGGCAATCAGCCCCAGCATTTT.